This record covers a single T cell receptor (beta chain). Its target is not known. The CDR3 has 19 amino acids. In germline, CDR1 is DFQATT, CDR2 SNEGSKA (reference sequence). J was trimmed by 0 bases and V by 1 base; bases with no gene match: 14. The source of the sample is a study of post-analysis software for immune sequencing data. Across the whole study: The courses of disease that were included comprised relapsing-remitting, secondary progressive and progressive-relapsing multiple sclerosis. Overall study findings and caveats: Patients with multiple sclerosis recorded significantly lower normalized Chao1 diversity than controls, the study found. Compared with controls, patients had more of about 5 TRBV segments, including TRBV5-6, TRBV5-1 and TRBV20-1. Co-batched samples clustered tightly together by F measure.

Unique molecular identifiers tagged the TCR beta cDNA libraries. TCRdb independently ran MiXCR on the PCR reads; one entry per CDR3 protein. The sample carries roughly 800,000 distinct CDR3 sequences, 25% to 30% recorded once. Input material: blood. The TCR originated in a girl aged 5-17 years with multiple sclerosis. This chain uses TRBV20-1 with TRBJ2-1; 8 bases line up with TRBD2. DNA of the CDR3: TGCAGTGCTAGAGCTCACAGCTTAAGCGGGGGCCACTCCTACAATGAGCAGTTCTTC. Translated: CSARAHSLSGGHSYNEQFF.